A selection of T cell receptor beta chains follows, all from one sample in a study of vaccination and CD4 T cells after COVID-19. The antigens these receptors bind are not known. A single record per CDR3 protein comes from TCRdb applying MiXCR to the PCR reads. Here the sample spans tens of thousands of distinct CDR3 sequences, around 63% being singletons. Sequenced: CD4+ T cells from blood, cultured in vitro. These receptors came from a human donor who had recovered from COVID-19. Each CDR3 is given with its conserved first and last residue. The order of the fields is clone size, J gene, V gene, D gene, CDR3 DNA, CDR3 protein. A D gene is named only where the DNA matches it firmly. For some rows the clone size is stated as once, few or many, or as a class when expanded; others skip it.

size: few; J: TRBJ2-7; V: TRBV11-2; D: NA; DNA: TGTGCCAGCAGCTTAGGGGTGGGATCCCTCTCCGAGCAGTACTTC; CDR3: CASSLGVGSLSEQYF
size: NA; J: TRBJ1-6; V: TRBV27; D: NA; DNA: TGTGCCAGCAGTCTGAGACAGATCAATTCACCCCTCCACTTT; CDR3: CASSLRQINSPLHF
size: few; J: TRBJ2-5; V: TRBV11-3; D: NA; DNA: TGTGCCAGCAGCCCGGGGGTGGGTTCTACGGAGACCCAGTACTTC; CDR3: CASSPGVGSTETQYF
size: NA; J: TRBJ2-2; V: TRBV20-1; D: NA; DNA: TGCAGTGCTAGAGGGGTTGGGGCCGGGGAGCTGTCTTTT; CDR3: CSARGVGAGELSF
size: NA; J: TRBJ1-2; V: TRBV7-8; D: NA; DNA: TGTGCCAGCAGCTCGAACAGGGACGGCTACACCTTC; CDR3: CASSSNRDGYTF
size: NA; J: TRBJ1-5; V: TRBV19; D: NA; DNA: TGTGCCAGTAGCTCCGCGGGTAGGCCCCAGCATTTT; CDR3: CASSSAGRPQHF
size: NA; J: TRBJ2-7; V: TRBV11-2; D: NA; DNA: TGTGCCAGCAGCTTAGAGGGCAGTCCCCAGGTTGTCTCCTACGAGCAGTACTTC; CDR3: CASSLEGSPQVVSYEQYF
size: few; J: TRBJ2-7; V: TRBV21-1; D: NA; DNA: TGTGCCAGCAGCAAAACGGGATCGATCGGCGAGCAGTACTTC; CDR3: CASSKTGSIGEQYF
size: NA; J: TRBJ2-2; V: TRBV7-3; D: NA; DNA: TGTGCCAGCAGCCCCCACGGGGGGCAAGGTCGATTGAACACCGGGGAGCTGTTTTTT; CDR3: CASSPHGGQGRLNTGELFF
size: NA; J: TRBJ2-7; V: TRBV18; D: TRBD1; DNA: TGTGCCAGCTCACCCGGGACAGTCTCCTACGAGCAGTACTTC; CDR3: CASSPGTVSYEQYF
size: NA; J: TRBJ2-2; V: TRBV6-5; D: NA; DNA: TGTGCCAGCAGTTACTCTGGGGGGGGGCCCGTCGGGGAGCTGTTTTTT; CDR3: CASSYSGGGPVGELFF
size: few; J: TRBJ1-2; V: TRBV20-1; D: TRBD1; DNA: TGCAGTGCTAAGACCCAGGGGGTCGGGTATGGCTACACCTTC; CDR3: CSAKTQGVGYGYTF
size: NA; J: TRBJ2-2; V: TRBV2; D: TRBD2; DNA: TGTGCCAGCAGTGGGACTAGCGGGAGCACCGGGGAGCTGTTTTTT; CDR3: CASSGTSGSTGELFF
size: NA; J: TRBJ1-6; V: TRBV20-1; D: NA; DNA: TGCAGTGCGGCCCCCGAGGGCAGGGCCTATAATTCACCCCTCCACTTT; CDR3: CSAAPEGRAYNSPLHF
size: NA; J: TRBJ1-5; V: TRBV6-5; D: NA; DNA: TGTGCCAGCAGTTACCGACAGCCGGATAGCAATCAGCCCCAGCATTTT; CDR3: CASSYRQPDSNQPQHF
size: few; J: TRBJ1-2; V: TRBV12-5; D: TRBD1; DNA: TGTGCTAGTGGTTGGATGGACAGGGACTACTATGGCTACACCTTC; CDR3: CASGWMDRDYYGYTF
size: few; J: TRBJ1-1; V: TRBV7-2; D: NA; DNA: TGTGCCAGCAGCACCCTTATCTCGGGGGCCGGCACTGAAGCTTTCTTT; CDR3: CASSTLISGAGTEAFF
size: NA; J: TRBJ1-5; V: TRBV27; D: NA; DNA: TGTGCCAGCAGTTTATTGGGAGGGCCCCAGCATTTT; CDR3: CASSLLGGPQHF
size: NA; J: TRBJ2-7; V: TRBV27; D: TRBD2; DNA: TGTGCCAGCAGTAGGCAGGGACTAGCTGACGACGAGCAGTACTTC; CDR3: CASSRQGLADDEQYF
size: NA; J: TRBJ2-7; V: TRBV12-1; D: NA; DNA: TGTGCCAGCAGCTTTGGGCCACCCGAGGGCAGGGACTCCTACGAGCAGTACTTC; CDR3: CASSFGPPEGRDSYEQYF
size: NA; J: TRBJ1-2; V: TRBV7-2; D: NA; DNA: TGTGCCAGCAGCTTAGCAGCTAACTATGGCTGCACCTTC; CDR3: CASSLAANYGCTF
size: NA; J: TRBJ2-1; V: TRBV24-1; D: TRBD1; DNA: TGTGCCACCAGTGATTTGCCGGACAGGGGTAATGAGCAGTTCTTC; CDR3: CATSDLPDRGNEQFF
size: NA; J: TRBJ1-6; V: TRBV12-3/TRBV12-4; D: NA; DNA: TGTGCCAGCAGTCCTTCGGGGGACAATTCACCCCTCCACTTT; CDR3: CASSPSGDNSPLHF
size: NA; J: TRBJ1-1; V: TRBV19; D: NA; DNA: TGTGCCAGTAGTAGTGACCGAGGCACTGAAGCTTTCTTT; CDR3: CASSSDRGTEAFF
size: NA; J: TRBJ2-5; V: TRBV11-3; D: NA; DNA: TGTGCCAGCAGTCGCGCGGAGCAGGAGACCCAGTACTTC; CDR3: CASSRAEQETQYF
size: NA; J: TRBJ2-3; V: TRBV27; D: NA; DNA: TGTGCCAGCAGTTTATACCGGACGGATTTCACAGATACGCAGTATTTT; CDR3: CASSLYRTDFTDTQYF
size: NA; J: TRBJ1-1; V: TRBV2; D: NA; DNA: TGTGCCAGCAGTGGTCCGGGGAACACTGAAGCTTTCTTT; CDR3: CASSGPGNTEAFF
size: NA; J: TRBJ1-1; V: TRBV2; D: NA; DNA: TGTGCCAGCGGGACGGGGAACACTGAAGCTTTCTTT; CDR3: CASGTGNTEAFF
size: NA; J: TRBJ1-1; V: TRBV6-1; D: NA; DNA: TGTGCCAGCAAATCTTCGGTCAGATCGAACACTGAAGCTTTCTTT; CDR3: CASKSSVRSNTEAFF
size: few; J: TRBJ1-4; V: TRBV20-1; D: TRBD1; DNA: TGCAGTGTTGCCCCCGGGACAGGGGACGAAAAACTGTTTTTT; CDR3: CSVAPGTGDEKLFF
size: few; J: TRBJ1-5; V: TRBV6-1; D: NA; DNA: TGTGCCAGCAGTGCCTTGTTTGGTCAGCCCCAGCATTTT; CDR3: CASSALFGQPQHF
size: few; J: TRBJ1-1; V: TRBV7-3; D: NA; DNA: TGTGCCAGCAGCTTATCGTCAGTCAACACTGAAGCTTTCTTT; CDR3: CASSLSSVNTEAFF
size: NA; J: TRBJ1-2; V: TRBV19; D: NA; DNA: TGTGCCAGTAGGCTGGACAGTAACTATGGCTACACCTTC; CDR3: CASRLDSNYGYTF
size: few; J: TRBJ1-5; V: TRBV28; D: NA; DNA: TGTGCCAGCAGTGGACGGGATCAGCCCCAGCATTTT; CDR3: CASSGRDQPQHF
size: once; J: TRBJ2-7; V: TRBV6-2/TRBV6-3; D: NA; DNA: TGTGCAACCGGGACGGACTACGAGCAGTACTTC; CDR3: CATGTDYEQYF
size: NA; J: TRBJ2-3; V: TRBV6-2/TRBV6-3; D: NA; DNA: TGTGCCAGCAGGGGGCTCGGATCGGGGACAGATACGCAGTATTTT; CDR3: CASRGLGSGTDTQYF
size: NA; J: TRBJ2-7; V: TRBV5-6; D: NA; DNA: TGTGCCAGCAGCTTACAGGGATCCTACGAGCAGTACTTC; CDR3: CASSLQGSYEQYF
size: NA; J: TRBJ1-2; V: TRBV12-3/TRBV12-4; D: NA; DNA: TGTGCCAGCAGTTTAAAACAATCACTAGGCTACACCTTC; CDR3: CASSLKQSLGYTF
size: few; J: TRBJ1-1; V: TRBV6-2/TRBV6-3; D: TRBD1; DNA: TGTGCCAGTAGGACAGGGTTTGACACTGAAGCTTTCTTT; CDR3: CASRTGFDTEAFF
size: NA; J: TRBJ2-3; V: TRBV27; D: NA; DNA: TGTGCCAGCAGTTTGGAGGCCTACACAGATACGCAGTATTTT; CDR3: CASSLEAYTDTQYF
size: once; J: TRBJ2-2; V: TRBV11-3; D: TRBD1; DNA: TGTGCCAGCAGAAGACAGGGGACTAACACCGGGGAGCTGTTTTTT; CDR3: CASRRQGTNTGELFF
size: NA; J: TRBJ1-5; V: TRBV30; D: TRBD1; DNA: TGTGCCTGGAGTGTATCAGGGGGCGGACAGCCCCAGCATTTT; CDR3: CAWSVSGGGQPQHF
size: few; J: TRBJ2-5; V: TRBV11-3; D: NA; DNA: TGTGCCAGCAGCTCACTGCAAGGGACCCAGTACTTC; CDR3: CASSSLQGTQYF
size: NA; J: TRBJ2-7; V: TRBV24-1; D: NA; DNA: TGTGCCACCAGGCTGAGGGGGGAGCAGTACTTC; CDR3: CATRLRGEQYF
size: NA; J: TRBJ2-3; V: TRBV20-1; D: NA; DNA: TGCAGTGCCCGAGGGGCCCTAGGTACGCAGTATTTT; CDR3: CSARGALGTQYF
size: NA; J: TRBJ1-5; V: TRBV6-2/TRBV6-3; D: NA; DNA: TGTGCCAGCAACATGGAGGGGCTGGTGAGAAGCAATCAGCCCCAGCATTTT; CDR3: CASNMEGLVRSNQPQHF
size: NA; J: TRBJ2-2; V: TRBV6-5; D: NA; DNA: TGTGCCAGCAGTTACAGGTCTGAGCATAACGCCGGGGAGCTGTTTTTT; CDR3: CASSYRSEHNAGELFF
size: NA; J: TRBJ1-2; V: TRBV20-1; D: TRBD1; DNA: TGCAGTGCCTGGGACAGGGGGCAGGGCTACACCTTC; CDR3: CSAWDRGQGYTF
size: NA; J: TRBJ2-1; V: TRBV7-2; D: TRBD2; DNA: TGTGCCAGCAGTCAATCTCTAGCGGGGGCCTACAATGAGCAGTTCTTC; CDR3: CASSQSLAGAYNEQFF
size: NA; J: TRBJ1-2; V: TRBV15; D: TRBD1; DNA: TGTGCCACCAGCCTTCGGGACAGGGTGGACTATGGCTACACCTTC; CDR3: CATSLRDRVDYGYTF
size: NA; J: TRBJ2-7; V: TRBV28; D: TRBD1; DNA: TGTGCCACGCTAGTAAACCCTGACAGGGACCACGAGCAGTACTTC; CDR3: CATLVNPDRDHEQYF